The rows below give T cell receptor beta chains drawn from one sample of a study of Graves' ophthalmopathy and Graves' hyperthyroidism. Using its own MiXCR run on the multiplex PCR reads, TCRdb lists one record per CDR3 protein. The profile shows about 400,000 distinct CDR3 sequences, roughly 21% of them singletons. The sample comprised peripheral blood. Receptors were obtained from a woman aged 18-29 years with stable Graves' hyperthyroidism. Each CDR3 is given with its conserved first and last residue.

j_gene: TRBJ2-7; v_gene: TRBV28; CDR3aa: CATYGQVASYEQYF
j_gene: TRBJ2-5; v_gene: TRBV7-6; CDR3aa: CASSSLTVTETQYF
j_gene: TRBJ2-5; v_gene: TRBV14; CDR3aa: CASSHGQETQYF
j_gene: TRBJ1-1; v_gene: TRBV9; CDR3aa: CASSVAGEEAFF
j_gene: TRBJ2-7; v_gene: TRBV20-1; CDR3aa: CSARAPSGRLYEQYF
j_gene: TRBJ1-1; v_gene: TRBV3-1; CDR3aa: CASKGGVTEAFF
j_gene: TRBJ2-7; v_gene: TRBV29-1; CDR3aa: CSVSLAVASSYEQYF
j_gene: TRBJ1-2; v_gene: TRBV28; CDR3aa: CASSPYTPDSHGYTF
j_gene: TRBJ2-7; v_gene: TRBV2; CDR3aa: CASRVGTEEYEQYF
j_gene: TRBJ2-4; v_gene: TRBV5-1; CDR3aa: CASSLEPSGGVVAKNIKYF
j_gene: TRBJ2-7; v_gene: TRBV28; CDR3aa: CASSLLYTSSYDQYF
j_gene: TRBJ1-1; v_gene: TRBV7-2; CDR3aa: CASSQGQRTEAFF
j_gene: TRBJ1-1; v_gene: TRBV12-3/TRBV12-4; CDR3aa: CASSLWGGDAEAFF
j_gene: TRBJ2-6; v_gene: TRBV7-2; CDR3aa: CASRSPNSGANVLTF
j_gene: TRBJ2-5; v_gene: TRBV7-2; CDR3aa: CASSYLKTQYF
j_gene: TRBJ2-4; v_gene: TRBV30; CDR3aa: CAWRVTGWGKNIQYF
j_gene: TRBJ1-1; v_gene: TRBV12-3/TRBV12-4; CDR3aa: CASRGLQGSAFF
j_gene: TRBJ2-7; v_gene: TRBV14; CDR3aa: CASSPDRARSYEQYF
j_gene: TRBJ1-1; v_gene: TRBV6-1; CDR3aa: CASSDFMNTEAFF
j_gene: TRBJ2-4; v_gene: TRBV15; CDR3aa: CATSRTTSGGEGGIQYF
j_gene: TRBJ2-7; v_gene: TRBV28; CDR3aa: CASSSYRSSSYEQYF
j_gene: TRBJ2-7; v_gene: TRBV19; CDR3aa: CASSMGQASEQYF
j_gene: TRBJ2-3; v_gene: TRBV7-2; CDR3aa: CASSLDGTDTQYF
j_gene: TRBJ1-1; v_gene: TRBV19; CDR3aa: CASSPGTGLNTEAFF
j_gene: TRBJ2-5; v_gene: TRBV25-1; CDR3aa: CASSEYRLQETLYF